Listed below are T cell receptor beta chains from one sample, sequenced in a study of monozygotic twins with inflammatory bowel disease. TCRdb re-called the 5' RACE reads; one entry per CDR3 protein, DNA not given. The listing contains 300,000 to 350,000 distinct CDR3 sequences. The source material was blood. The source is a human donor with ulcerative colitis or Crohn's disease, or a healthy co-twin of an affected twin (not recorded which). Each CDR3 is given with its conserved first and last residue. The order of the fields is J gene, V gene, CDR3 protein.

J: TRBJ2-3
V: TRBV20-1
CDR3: CSRTGFLGDTQYF

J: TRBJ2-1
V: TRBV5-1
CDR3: CASSQGDLIYNEQFF

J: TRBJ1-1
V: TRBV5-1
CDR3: CASSLRTANTEAFF

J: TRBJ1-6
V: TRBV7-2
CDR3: CASETTFSWPANSPLHF

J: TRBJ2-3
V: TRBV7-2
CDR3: CASSYGQGGVDTQYF

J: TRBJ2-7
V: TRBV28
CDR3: CASSLKTGEKSYEQYF

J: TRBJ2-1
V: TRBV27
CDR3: CASRLSGVHNEQFF

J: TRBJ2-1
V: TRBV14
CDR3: CASSQGRQFSSYNEQFF

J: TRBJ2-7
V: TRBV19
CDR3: CASSPGPTWEQYF

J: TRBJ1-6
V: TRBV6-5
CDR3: CASGIRASSPLHF

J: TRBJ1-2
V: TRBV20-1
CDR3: CSVESTHNYGYTF

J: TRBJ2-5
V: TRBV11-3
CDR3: CASSLGNNRAQETQYF

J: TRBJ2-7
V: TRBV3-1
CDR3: CASTASGSGGEQYF

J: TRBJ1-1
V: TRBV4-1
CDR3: CASSQAYLYTEAFF

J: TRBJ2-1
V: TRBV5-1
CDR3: CATSLETSGSYNEQFF

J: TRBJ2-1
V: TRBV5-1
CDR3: CASSHKTPGIDEQFF

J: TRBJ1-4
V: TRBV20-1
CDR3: CSATQPGGTGEEKLFF

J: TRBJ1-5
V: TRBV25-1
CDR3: CASLRDRGQPQHF

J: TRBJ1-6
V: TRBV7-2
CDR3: CASVASTGRNSPLHF

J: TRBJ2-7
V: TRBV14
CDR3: CASSRLAGFDEQYF

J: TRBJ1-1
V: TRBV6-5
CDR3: CASSYNGEPNTEAFF